Below, one T cell receptor beta chain is given with its context. The antigen remains undetermined. This sample is part of a study of T cell clones after liver transplantation. Points from the study as a whole: A significant post-transplant drop in circulating graft-donor-reactive CD4 TCRbeta sequences occurred in most of the 8 subjects. Post-transplant time points were not standardized, so conclusions are preliminary.

This CDR3 has 19 amino acids. CDR1 MDHEN and CDR2 SYDVKM come from the germline V gene. Trimming left V 4 bases short and J 0 bases short, with 21 bases between. TCRbeta sequences of proliferating CFSE-low MLR cells were labeled alloreactive. Data came from immunoSEQ multiplex PCR; TCRdb stores just in-frame clones and leaves some out. The table has thousands of clones, roughly 30% seen once. Source material: CD4+ T cells from cultured PBMCs. This clonotype was sampled from a human patient who received a liver transplant. Some T cells may originate from the graft donor. The gene calls are TRBV28 and TRBJ2-2; D remains unclear. The CDR3 protein is CASSWTVYPPFANTGELFF. The CDR3 bases are TGTGCCAGCAGTTGGACGGTCTACCCACCATTCGCGAACACCGGGGAGCTGTTTTTT.